The 8 T cell receptor beta chains in this list originate from one sample, sequenced in a study of T-cell reconstitution after alpha-beta-depleted transplantation in children. This sample's TCRbeta library carried unique molecular identifier barcodes. Each CDR3 protein is one row after TCRdb ran MiXCR on the PCR reads. The repertoire consists of about 870,000 distinct CDR3 sequences, with under 20% occurring once and the leading ten covering approximately 5%. The starting material was PBMCs, mostly from graft donor cells, obtained 360 days after TCRalphabeta/CD19-depleted stem cell transplant. Receptors were obtained from a male patient younger than 18 who had a stem cell transplant for acute lymphoblastic leukemia, so the T cells may come from the graft donor.

This chain uses TRBV12-3 or TRBV12-4 with TRBJ2-1; 10 bases are a match to TRBD2. Germline trimming cut 4 bases from V and 10 bases from J; bases unmatched to any gene: 7. This CDR3 has 14 amino acids. The CDR3 here is CASSSRLAGDEQFF. CDR3 coding DNA: TGTGCCAGCAGTTCTCGACTAGCGGGTGACGAGCAGTTCTTC.

The V call is TRBV7-6, the J call TRBJ1-1, with D possibly TRBD1 on 5 matching bases. This CDR3 is 16 amino acids long. Trimming cost V 0 bases and J 10 bases, with 21 bases left between them. From germline, CDR1 is SGHVS and CDR2 FNYEAQ. The CDR3 DNA reads as TGTGCCAGCAGCTTAGCGCAAAATGCGTGGGGGTCGGTAGCTTTCTTT. Its protein product is CASSLAQNAWGSVAFF.

In its sample, this clonotype was seen a few times. At one of its ends the junction is not consistent with the germline gene, which may arise from a read error. The chain combines TRBV12-3 or TRBV12-4 with TRBJ2-2; D is possibly TRBD1 or TRBD2 (5 bases each). The CDR3 length is 16 residues. As DNA, the CDR3 is TGTGCCAGTAGTTTTTACGGGGCGGTTAACACCGGGGAGCTGTTTTTT. This codes for CASSFYGAVNTGELFF.

This chain joins TRBV5-1 and TRBJ2-3, with 9 bases identical to TRBD2. The CDR3 loop spans 17 amino acids. Germline V gene lookup returns CDR1 SGHRS and CDR2 YFSETQ. The V segment lost 4 bases and the J segment 4 bases; nucleotides outside the gene matches: 13. The CDR3 DNA sequence: TGCGCCAGCAGCCCCCCTCGGGGTAGCGGGAGAGCAGATACGCAGTATTTT. Translating it yields CASSPPRGSGRADTQYF.

This clonotype was observed a handful of times. The rearrangement joins TRBV4-2 to TRBJ1-4, with D perhaps matching TRBD1 (5 bases). The CDR3 length is 14 residues. Germline V CDR1 and CDR2: LGHNA, YNFKEQ. V shed 5 bases and J shed 2 bases, with 9 bases lying between them. CDR3 amino acids: CASSWDLTNEKLFF. For the CDR3, the DNA is TGTGCCAGCAGCTGGGACCTGACTAATGAAAAACTGTTTTTT.

This clonotype was found many times. The rearrangement links TRBV12-3 or TRBV12-4 to TRBJ2-3, with D unclear. With 2 bases removed from V and 0 bases from J, the gap between germline ends came to 9 bases. This CDR3 spans 15 amino acids. DNA for the CDR3: TGTGCCAGCAGTTTAAGTTTAACCAGCACAGATACGCAGTATTTT. It is translated as CASSLSLTSTDTQYF.

This clonotype appeared a few times. The chain links TRBV24-1 to TRBJ2-1, with 14 bases lining up with TRBD2. V shed 4 bases and J 0 bases; nucleotides not matched to a gene: 7. Germline loops: CDR1 KGHDR, CDR2 SFDVKD. This CDR3 is built from 19 residues. CDR3 region: CATSDLGTSGSGSYNEQFF. The CDR3 bases are TGTGCCACCAGTGACCTTGGGACTAGCGGGAGCGGCTCCTACAATGAGCAGTTCTTC.

The table lists this clonotype with a few counts. The rearrangement joins TRBV25-1 to TRBJ2-7, with no clear D. The CDR3 totals 16 residues. V lost 1 base and J 7 bases, leaving 20 bases between the germline ends. Germline CDR1 MGHDK, CDR2 SYGVNS. CDR3 sequence: CASSEFMVPRMGEQYF. The CDR3, as DNA: TGTGCCAGCAGTGAATTCATGGTCCCGAGGATGGGGGAGCAGTACTTC.